This TCR beta chain was identified in a study of CD8 T cells in Susac syndrome. V lost 7 bases to trimming and J lost 4 bases; unmatched junction nucleotides: 7. This CDR3 region has 14 residues. The V gene's germline CDR1 is LNHDA and CDR2 SQIVND (reference sequence). Random hexamers were used to reverse transcribe roughly 0.5 to 1 ug of RNA. The immunoSEQ assay covered 54 Vbeta and 13 Jbeta segments for CDR3. TCRdb reanalysed the immunoSEQ multiplex PCR reads using MiXCR and keeps one entry per CDR3 protein. The repertoire holds 160,000 or so distinct CDR3 sequences, around 93% seen once, with 0.13% in the top ten. CD8+ and CD4+ T cells taken from blood had their TCR beta sequenced. The CD8+ and CD4+ T cells were isolated magnetically using a negative isolation approach, whereas the TEMRA cells were enriched by FACS.

This sequence joins TRBV19 and TRBJ1-1; 9 bases match TRBD1. The clonotype originates from a human donor in good health. Sequenced material: CD4+ T cells from PBMCs. The CDR3 region has the DNA TGTGCCAGTAATAAACAGGGGGCGATCACTGAAGCTTTCTTT. Translated, it gives CASNKQGAITEAFF.